Given below is one T cell receptor beta chain in context. Its target is unknown. This specimen comes from a study of T cell responses to AZD1222 COVID-19 vaccine. General observations from the study: Donors were largely white British and mainly female; clonal diversity was possibly underestimated. Following two doses of AZD1222, Spike-specific TCR breadth and depth rose.

Pooling of second doses given at about 4 or about 12 weeks was done. Clones were read by immunoSEQ multiplex PCR, and TCRdb kept only the in-frame ones, dropping some. The repertoire includes about 90,000 clones, 85% to 90% of them detected once, and 9.5% to 13% sits in the top ten. Per the germline V gene, CDR1 is SGHRS and CDR2 is YFSETQ. This CDR3 comprises 16 residues. Unmatched junction bases numbered 12, after V lost 4 bases and J lost 3 bases. V usage is TRBV5-1 and J usage is TRBJ2-7, with 8 nucleotides matching TRBD1. The sequence came from an adult who received the AZD1222 COVID-19 vaccine. The sequencing here drew on peripheral blood, taken 28 days after the second AZD1222 dose. The CDR3 coding sequence is TGCGCCAGCAGCCCCCCTATTGACAGGGGCTTCTACGAGCAGTACTTC. Protein product: CASSPPIDRGFYEQYF.